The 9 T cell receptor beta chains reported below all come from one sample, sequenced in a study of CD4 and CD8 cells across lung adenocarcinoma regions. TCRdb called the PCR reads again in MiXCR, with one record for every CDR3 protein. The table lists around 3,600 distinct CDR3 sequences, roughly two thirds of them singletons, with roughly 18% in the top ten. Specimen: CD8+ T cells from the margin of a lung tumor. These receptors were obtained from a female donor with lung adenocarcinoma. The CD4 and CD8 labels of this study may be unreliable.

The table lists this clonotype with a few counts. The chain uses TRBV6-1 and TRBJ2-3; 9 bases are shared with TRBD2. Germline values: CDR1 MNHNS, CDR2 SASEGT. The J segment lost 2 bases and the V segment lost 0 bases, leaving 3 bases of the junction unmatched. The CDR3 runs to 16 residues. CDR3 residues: CASSEAAGGSTDTQYF. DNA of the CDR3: TGTGCCAGCAGTGAAGCAGCGGGGGGTTCCACAGATACGCAGTATTTT.

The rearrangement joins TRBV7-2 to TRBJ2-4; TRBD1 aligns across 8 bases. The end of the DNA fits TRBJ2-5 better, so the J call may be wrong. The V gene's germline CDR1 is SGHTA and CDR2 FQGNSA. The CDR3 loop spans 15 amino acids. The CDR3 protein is CASSLRSDREETQYF. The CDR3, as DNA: TGTGCCAGCAGCTTAAGGTCGGACAGGGAGGAGACCCAGTACTTC.

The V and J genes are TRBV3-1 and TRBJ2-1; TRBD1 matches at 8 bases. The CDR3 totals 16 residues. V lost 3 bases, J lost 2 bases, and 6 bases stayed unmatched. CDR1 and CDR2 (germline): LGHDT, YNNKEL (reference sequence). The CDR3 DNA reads TGTGCCAGCAGCCAGGGACAGGTGCGTCCCTACAATGAGCAGTTCTTC. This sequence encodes CASSQGQVRPYNEQFF.

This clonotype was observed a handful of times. The CDR3 region has the DNA TGTGCCAGCAGTGGAGGACAGGGCTACGAGCAGTACTTC. It codes for CASSGGQGYEQYF. The V and J genes are TRBV12-3 or TRBV12-4 and TRBJ2-7; TRBD1 agrees at 8 bases. CDR3 length: 13 residues. J gave up 3 bases and V 5 bases, and 3 bases lay outside the gene matches.

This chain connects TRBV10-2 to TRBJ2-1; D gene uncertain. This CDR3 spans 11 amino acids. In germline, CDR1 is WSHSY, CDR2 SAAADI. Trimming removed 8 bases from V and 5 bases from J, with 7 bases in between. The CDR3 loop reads CASLSDNEQFF. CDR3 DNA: TGCGCCAGCCTTTCCGACAATGAGCAGTTCTTC.

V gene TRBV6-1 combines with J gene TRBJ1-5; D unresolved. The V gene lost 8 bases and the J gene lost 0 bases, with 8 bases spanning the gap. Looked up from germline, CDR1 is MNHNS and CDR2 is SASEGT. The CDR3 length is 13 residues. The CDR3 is CASSLGSNQPQHF. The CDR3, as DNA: TGTGCCAGCTCGCTGGGTAGCAATCAGCCCCAGCATTTT.

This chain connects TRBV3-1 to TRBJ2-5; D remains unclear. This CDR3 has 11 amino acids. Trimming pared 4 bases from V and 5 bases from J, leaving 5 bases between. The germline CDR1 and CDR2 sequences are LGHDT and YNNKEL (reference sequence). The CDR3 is CASSRGETQYF. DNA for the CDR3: TGTGCCAGCAGCCGTGGGGAGACCCAGTACTTC.

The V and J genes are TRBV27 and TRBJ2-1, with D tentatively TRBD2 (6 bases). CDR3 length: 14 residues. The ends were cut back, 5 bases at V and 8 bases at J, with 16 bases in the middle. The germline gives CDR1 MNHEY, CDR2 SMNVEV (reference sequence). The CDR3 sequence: CASSPLGGPHEQFF. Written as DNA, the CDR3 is TGTGCCAGCAGTCCCCTCGGAGGGCCCCATGAGCAGTTCTTC.

The CDR3 here is CASSPGLAGAIETQYF. CDR3 bases: TGTGCCAGCAGCCCCGGACTAGCGGGGGCCATAGAGACCCAGTACTTC. This sequence joins TRBV7-9 and TRBJ2-5; 13 bases are shared with TRBD2. V was pared by 5 bases and J by 4 bases, with 7 bases of the junction left unmatched. CDR3 length: 16 amino acids. Germline lookup yields CDR1 SEHNR and CDR2 FQNEAQ (reference sequence).